This T cell receptor beta chain was observed in a study of beta chain features in type 1 diabetes. General study results and limits: Among all four CD4+ subsets, Type 1 diabetes patients had TCRB CDR3s that were moderately but significantly shorter.

As concerns this clone: Antigen specificity is unknown.

The CDR3 covers 14 residues. The germline V gene encodes CDR1 MNHNS and CDR2 SASEGT. V was clipped by 5 bases and J by 2 bases, with 11 bases between them. Since all of the isolated RNA was reverse transcribed, expressed TCRB transcripts were what got sequenced. Sequencing used immunoSEQ multiplex PCR; TCRdb keeps in-frame clones, though not all of them. In the table there are 500,000 to 850,000 clones, over 12% of which are singletons. The specimen was naive CD4+ T cells from blood. The TCR originated in a man younger than 35 with type 1 diabetes. The rearrangement uses TRBV6-1 and TRBJ2-3; D perhaps matches TRBD2 (6 bases). As DNA, the CDR3 is TGTGCCAGCAGTCCCTGGACTACCACAGATACGCAGTATTTT. It translates to CASSPWTTTDTQYF.